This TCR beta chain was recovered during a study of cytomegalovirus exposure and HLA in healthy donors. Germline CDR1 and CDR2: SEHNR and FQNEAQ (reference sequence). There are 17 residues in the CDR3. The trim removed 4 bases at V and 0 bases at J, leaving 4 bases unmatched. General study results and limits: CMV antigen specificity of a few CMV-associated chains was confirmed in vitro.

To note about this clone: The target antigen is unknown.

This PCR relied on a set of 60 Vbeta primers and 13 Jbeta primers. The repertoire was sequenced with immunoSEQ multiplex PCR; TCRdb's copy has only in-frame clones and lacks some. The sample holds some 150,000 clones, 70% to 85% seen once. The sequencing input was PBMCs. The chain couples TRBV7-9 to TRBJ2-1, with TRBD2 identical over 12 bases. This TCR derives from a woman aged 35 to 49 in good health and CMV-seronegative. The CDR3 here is CASSYQTSGSSYNEQFF. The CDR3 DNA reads TGTGCCAGCAGCTACCAGACTAGCGGGAGCTCCTACAATGAGCAGTTCTTC.